This T cell receptor (beta chain) emerged from a study of early T cells in non-severe SARS-CoV-2 infection. The wider study: The authors sequenced bulk RNA from unsorted whole blood, leaving chains unpaired.

The V and J ends lost 2 bases and 4 bases, in that order; junction bases with no gene match: 3. CDR1 and CDR2 from the germline V gene are SGHAT and FQNNGV. The CDR3 has 14 residues. This clonotype was found many times. Antigen: not known. In the library, individual cDNA molecules carried attached unique molecular identifiers. A single record per CDR3 protein comes from TCRdb applying MiXCR to the 5' RACE reads. The sample gives approximately 30,000 distinct CDR3 sequences, roughly 5% of which show up once; around 25% is in the top ten. Study-wide points: The VDJdb matching leaned toward anti-spike CD8 responses and overlooked private and CD4 specificities.

The genes are TRBV11-2 and TRBJ2-3, with 7 bases lining up with TRBD1. The specimen sequenced was whole blood. This receptor was identified in an adult who was a healthcare worker with PCR-confirmed SARS-CoV-2 infection or an uninfected control (not recorded which). The CDR3 DNA reads TGTGCCAGCAGCTTAATCCAGGGGGCAGATACGCAGTATTTT. Its protein is CASSLIQGADTQYF.